The T cell receptor beta chain described here comes from a study of cytomegalovirus exposure and HLA in healthy donors. The PCR contained 60 Vbeta and 13 Jbeta primers. Repertoires were generated with immunoSEQ multiplex PCR, while TCRdb's copy carries only in-frame clones and drops some. Of under 110,000 clones in the sample, 65% to 80% are singletons; the top ten hold approximately 3.7%. The length of the CDR3 is 16 residues. Germline CDR1 is PRHDT and CDR2 is FYEKMQ (reference sequence). V was shortened by 1 base and J by 7 bases, with 20 bases between the two germline ends. The clonotype was recovered from a man aged 60-69 years in good health and CMV-seronegative. Sequenced sample: PBMCs. The chain joins TRBV13 to TRBJ2-7; D is possibly TRBD2 (5 bases). CDR3 sequence reads: CASSLDRRRGFKEQYF. CDR3 sequence (DNA): TGTGCCAGCAGCTTAGATAGGAGACGGGGTTTTAAGGAGCAGTACTTC.